The subject of this entry is one T cell receptor (beta chain). This record comes from a study of blood T cell repertoires in COVID-19. Turning to the study itself: The United States, Italy and Spain supplied acute and convalescent COVID-19 samples.

Patients from Seattle were sampled longitudinally, starting during active infection. The V gene's germline CDR1 is SNHLY and CDR2 FYNNEI. Trimming shortened V by 5 bases and J by 0 bases, and 14 bases separated the two germline ends. The CDR3 contains 17 residues. Per the authors' pipeline: Reference gene primer amplification gave nucleated cell count estimates. TCRdb's table, derived via immunoSEQ multiplex PCR, lists solely in-frame clones and lacks some. V and J calls and clone size are as listed in that table; D and trimming were resolved from the DNA. The sample lists 150,000 to 200,000 clones, around 86% occurring once.

The sequencing sample was made of peripheral blood. This clonotype was obtained from a woman in her seventies with COVID-19, enrolled during active disease. The V gene is TRBV2, the J gene TRBJ1-6; D possibly corresponds to TRBD1 (6 bases). Here the CDR3 reads CASSHGQYSSYNSPLHF. In nucleotides, the CDR3 is TGTGCCAGCAGTCACGGACAGTACAGCTCCTATAATTCACCCCTCCACTTT.